The clone carrying this TCR beta chain occurred once. Its antigen remains unidentified. Germline CDR1 is SEHNR and CDR2 is FQNEAQ (reference sequence). The V end was cut by 8 bases, the J end by 2 bases, with 12 bases between. The CDR3 has 13 residues. The entry originates in a study of CD8 T cells in ankylosing spondylitis. Study-wide results and limits: Enrichment of disease-linked clones was reportedly significant in matched ankylosing spondylitis synovial fluid. Typical of ankylosing spondylitis blood, it appeared, was a TCR beta motif of eight highly homologous variants.

It was by quantitative 5'-RACE with molecular barcodes that TCR beta libraries were made. Each CDR3 protein is one row after TCRdb ran MiXCR on the 5' RACE reads. The data contain tens of thousands of distinct CDR3 sequences, about 17% of them singletons. The sample taken for sequencing was blood. V and J are TRBV7-9 and TRBJ2-5; D perhaps matches TRBD1 (5 bases). This TCR derives from a male donor with ankylosing spondylitis or in good health (not recorded which). As DNA, the CDR3 is TGTGCCAGCGAGACAGCCCAACAAGAGACCCAGTACTTC. Translated: CASETAQQETQYF.